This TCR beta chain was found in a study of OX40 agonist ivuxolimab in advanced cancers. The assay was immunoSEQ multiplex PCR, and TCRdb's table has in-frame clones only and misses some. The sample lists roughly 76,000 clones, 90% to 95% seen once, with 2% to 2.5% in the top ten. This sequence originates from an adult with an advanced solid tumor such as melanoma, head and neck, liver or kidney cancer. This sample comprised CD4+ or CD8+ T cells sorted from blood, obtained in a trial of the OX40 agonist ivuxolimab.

The CDR3, as DNA: TGTGCCAGCAGCACCCCATCAGGACTAGTGAGCTCCTACAATGAGCAGTTCTTC. Translated, it gives CASSTPSGLVSSYNEQFF. The chain combines TRBV7-8 with TRBJ2-1, with 7 nucleotides matching TRBD2. Trimming cost V 5 bases and J 0 bases; bases outside gene matches: 13. The germline CDR1 and CDR2 sequences are SGHVS and FQNEAQ. This CDR3 is 18 amino acids long.